The 25 T cell receptor beta chains below all came from one sample that was sequenced in a study of control samples from healthy donors and cancer patients. Some clones are missing from TCRdb's copy, which holds only in-frame ones; the method was immunoSEQ multiplex PCR. This sample has 130,000 or so clones; about 88% occur once, and the top ten carry more than 2.5%. The specimen sequenced was blood. The receptor source for this set is a man aged 50-60 years in good health.

The gene calls are TRBV5-4 and TRBJ1-2; 8 nucleotides align to TRBD1. The germline V gene has CDR1 SGHNT and CDR2 YYREEE (reference sequence). V was pared by 4 bases and J by 4 bases, with 3 bases of the junction left unmatched. This CDR3 has 13 residues. The CDR3 loop reads CASSPDRGYGYTF. Written as DNA, the CDR3 is TGTGCCAGCAGCCCTGACAGGGGCTATGGCTACACCTTC. Combining the CDR3 with reference TRBV5-4 and TRBJ1-2 gives the whole variable domain ETGVTQSPTHLIKTRGQQVTLRCSSQSGHNTVSWYQQALGQGPQFIFQYYREEENGRGNFPPRFSGLQFPNYSSELNVNALELDDSALYLCASSPDRGYGYTFGSGTRLTVV.

The chain combines TRBV7-3 with TRBJ2-3; 8 bases agree with TRBD2. The germline gives CDR1 SGHTA, CDR2 FQGTGA. This CDR3 comprises 16 residues. The V gene end was trimmed by 1 base and the J gene end by 0 bases; junction bases not matched to a gene: 3. CDR3 protein: CASSLRSGGSTDTQYF. DNA of the CDR3: TGTGCCAGCAGCTTAAGGAGCGGGGGCAGCACAGATACGCAGTATTTT.

The rearrangement joins TRBV30 to TRBJ2-7; D is unclear. V gave up 1 base and J gave up 2 bases, with 12 bases separating them. CDR1 GTSNPN and CDR2 SVGIG come from the germline V gene (reference sequence). This CDR3 comprises 14 residues. The CDR3 nucleotides read TGTGCCTGGAGTGAGACCCCTAGACCCTACGAGCAGTACTTC. Protein product: CAWSETPRPYEQYF.

Only one count was recorded for this clone. The V and J genes are TRBV28 and TRBJ2-7; D remains unclear. The V end lost 4 bases, the J end lost 6 bases, and 13 bases lay between the germline ends. The length of the CDR3 is 13 residues. Per germline, CDR1 MDHEN and CDR2 SYDVKM. In DNA, the CDR3 is TGTGCCAGCAGTTCCCTACAAGCCTTCGAGCAGTACTTC. This sequence encodes CASSSLQAFEQYF.

This chain uses TRBV28 with TRBJ2-5, with a weak D call TRBD2 (6 bases). The germline CDR1 and CDR2 sequences are MDHEN and SYDVKM. The CDR3 consists of 16 residues. The V end lost 5 bases, the J end lost 5 bases, and 21 bases lay between the germline ends. In DNA form, the CDR3 reads TGTGCCAGCAGTCCTTGGGGAGGCGACAAGCAGGAGACCCAGTACTTC. Translated: CASSPWGGDKQETQYF.

Regarding this clone: Within the sample, other DNA sequences also encode this same CDR3. This chain connects TRBV5-6 to TRBJ2-7, with unresolved D. The V end was cut by 1 base, the J end by 0 bases, with 8 bases between. The CDR3 has 14 amino acids. Germline CDR1 reads SGHDT; CDR2 reads YYEEEE. CDR3 amino acids: CASSLRWSSYEQYF. CDR3 coding DNA: TGTGCCAGCAGCTTGCGTTGGAGCTCCTACGAGCAGTACTTC.

This clone came up once. This rearrangement joins TRBV27 to TRBJ1-3; 8 nucleotides agree with TRBD1. CDR3 length equals 14 residues. Looked up from germline, CDR1 is MNHEY and CDR2 is SMNVEV (reference sequence). After removal of 4 bases from V and 7 bases from J, the junction contained 6 bases not matched to a gene. The DNA of the CDR3 is TGTGCCAGCAGTTCTGACAGGGGTTTGAACACCATATATTTT. Translating it yields CASSSDRGLNTIYF.

This chain uses TRBV6-6 with TRBJ1-6, with TRBD1 matching over 7 bases. Trimming cost V 2 bases and J 6 bases; bases outside gene matches: 7. The CDR3 is made up of 16 amino acids. Looked up from germline, CDR1 is MNHNY and CDR2 is SVGAGI (reference sequence). CDR3 DNA: TGTGCCAGCAGTTACGGGGGACAGAGACGTAATTCACCCCTCCACTTT. The encoded protein is CASSYGGQRRNSPLHF.

The rearrangement links TRBV12-3 or TRBV12-4 to TRBJ1-2; 7 nucleotides line up with TRBD1. Trimming cost V 5 bases and J 7 bases; bases outside gene matches: 7. The CDR3 extends over 13 amino acids. CDR3 nucleotides: TGTGCCAGCAGTCCTATGACAGGGACTGGCTACACCTTC. As protein: CASSPMTGTGYTF.

V and J are TRBV7-8 and TRBJ2-2; TRBD1 matches 7 bases. V lost 1 base, J lost 6 bases, and 8 bases stayed unmatched. Germline lookup yields CDR1 SGHVS and CDR2 FQNEAQ. The CDR3 extends over 16 amino acids. CDR3: CASSLEGAGDAGELFF. For the CDR3, the DNA is TGTGCCAGCAGCTTAGAGGGGGCGGGCGATGCCGGGGAGCTGTTTTTT.

V is TRBV7-9 and J is TRBJ2-7, with D unresolved. The CDR3 spans 12 residues. CDR1 and CDR2 from the germline V gene are SEHNR and FQNEAQ (reference sequence). V lost 4 bases and J 2 bases, leaving 6 bases between the germline ends. The CDR3 sequence is CASSSVTYEQYF. The CDR3 DNA reads TGTGCCAGCAGCTCGGTGACCTACGAGCAGTACTTC. Based on the CDR3 plus reference TRBV7-9 and TRBJ2-7, the full variable domain is DTGVSQNPRHKITKRGQNVTFRCDPISEHNRLYWYRQTLGQGPEFLTYFQNEAQLEKSRLLSDRFSAERPKGSFSTLEIQRTEQGDSAMYLCASSSVTYEQYFGPGTRLTVT.

This clone came up once. In nucleotides, the CDR3 is TGTGCCAGCAGCCAAGGTAGGACTCAATCCACCGGGGAGCTGTTTTTT. This encodes CASSQGRTQSTGELFF. V and J are TRBV3-1 (or the pseudogene TRBV3-2) and TRBJ2-2; possibly TRBD2 for D (5 bases). Germline V CDR1 and CDR2: LGHDT, YNNKEL (reference sequence). This CDR3 region has 16 residues. Trimming pared 1 base from V and 4 bases from J, leaving 13 bases between.

The chain is built from TRBV5-1 and TRBJ1-5, with 9 bases fitting TRBD1. The V gene's germline CDR1 is SGHRS and CDR2 YFSETQ. V gave up 5 bases and J gave up 4 bases; unmatched junction bases: 7. The CDR3 sequence is 15 residues long. CDR3 nucleotide sequence: TGCGCCAGCAGACAGGGGGCAAACTCTAATCAGCCCCAGCATTTT. It yields the protein CASRQGANSNQPQHF.

The chain is built from TRBV5-1 and TRBJ2-2; D is unresolved. V was pared by 0 bases and J by 4 bases, with 7 bases between. The CDR3 is made up of 14 amino acids. Germline values: CDR1 SGHRS, CDR2 YFSETQ. The CDR3 DNA reads TGCGCCAGCAGCTTGGTGGCCCGCACCGGGGAGCTGTTTTTT. This sequence encodes CASSLVARTGELFF.

This clone was found a few times. The chain couples TRBV6-5 to TRBJ2-5; possibly TRBD2 for D (5 bases). The germline gives CDR1 MNHEY, CDR2 SVGAGI. Trimming took off 7 bases at V and 3 bases at J, with 18 bases between the two ends. CDR3 size: 15 residues. CDR3 amino acids: CASKDLGDREETQYF. The CDR3 DNA follows: TGTGCCAGCAAGGACCTCGGGGATAGGGAAGAGACCCAGTACTTC.

This clone occurred once. The V gene is TRBV7-8, the J gene TRBJ1-2; no firm D call. The CDR3 covers 14 residues. Trimming took off 5 bases at V and 1 base at J, with 11 bases between the two ends. Germline loops: CDR1 SGHVS, CDR2 FQNEAQ. CDR3 DNA sequence: TGTGCCAGCAGCCTGACCCCCAGTAACTATGGCTACACCTTC. Translating gives CASSLTPSNYGYTF.

The chain recombines TRBV15 with TRBJ2-7; D is possibly TRBD1 (6 bases). CDR1 and CDR2 (germline): LNHNV, YYDKDF (reference sequence). The CDR3 runs to 16 residues. The V end lost 0 bases, the J end lost 1 base, and 13 bases lay between the germline ends. CDR3 sequence reads: CATSRETGLESYEQYF. In DNA form, the CDR3 reads TGTGCCACCAGCAGAGAAACAGGGTTAGAGTCCTACGAGCAGTACTTC.

The J gene is TRBJ2-7, the V gene TRBV10-3, with TRBD2 as a possible D gene (8 bases). The CDR3 length is 16 residues. V lost 4 bases and J lost 6, with 22 bases in between. Germline lookup yields CDR1 ENHRY and CDR2 SYGVKD. CDR3 nucleotide sequence: TGTGCCATCAGTGGGGACAGCGGGGGCCCCCGGGGCGAGCAGTACTTC. It translates to CAISGDSGGPRGEQYF.

The J gene is TRBJ1-5, the V gene TRBV24-1; TRBD1 agrees at 8 bases. Germline CDR1 is KGHDR and CDR2 is SFDVKD. Losses at the gene ends were 4 bases for V and 7 bases for J; bases not matched to a gene: 8. The CDR3 is 15 amino acids. In DNA form, the CDR3 reads TGTGCCACCAGTGACTCCAGGGGGCTCGAACAGCCCCAGCATTTT. Translating gives CATSDSRGLEQPQHF.

V gene TRBV19 combines with J gene TRBJ2-1, with 7 bases aligning to TRBD1. From germline, CDR1 is LNHDA and CDR2 SQIVND (reference sequence). The CDR3 extends over 16 amino acids. V lost 3 bases and J lost 5; bases outside the gene matches: 10. The CDR3, as DNA: TGTGCCAGTAGTATGTCTGTGGGACAGAGACACAATGAGCAGTTCTTC. Its protein is CASSMSVGQRHNEQFF.

The chain combines TRBV5-1 with TRBJ1-2, with D unclear. The germline CDR1 and CDR2 sequences are SGHRS and YFSETQ. Between the trimmed V and J ends, which lost 4 bases and 0 bases, there was a span of 10 bases. The CDR3 length is 14 residues. As DNA, the CDR3 is TGCGCCAGCAGCCTTCAGTTTTCTAACTATGGCTACACCTTC. Residues: CASSLQFSNYGYTF.

The chain recombines TRBV7-8 with TRBJ1-2, with 7 nucleotides matching TRBD1. CDR1 is SGHVS, CDR2 FQNEAQ, per germline. The CDR3 is 16 amino acids. V dropped 4 bases and J dropped 0; count of bases not matched to a gene: 8. The CDR3 protein is CASSSVGGGANYGYTF. The CDR3 DNA follows: TGTGCCAGCAGCTCAGTTGGAGGGGGCGCTAACTATGGCTACACCTTC.

The rearrangement joins TRBV30 to TRBJ2-2; TRBD2 aligns across 7 bases. The CDR3 totals 15 residues. Germline V gene lookup returns CDR1 GTSNPN and CDR2 SVGIG (reference sequence). V lost 1 base and J lost 3; bases outside the gene matches: 5. The CDR3 sequence is CAWSGGSGDTGELFF. The DNA of the CDR3 is TGTGCCTGGAGTGGGGGGAGCGGGGACACCGGGGAGCTGTTTTTT.

This chain uses TRBV10-2 with TRBJ1-4; D perhaps matches TRBD1 (6 bases). The V end was cut by 3 bases, the J end by 4 bases, with 9 bases between. CDR3 length equals 14 residues. Germline V gene data show CDR1 as WSHSY and CDR2 as SAAADI. The CDR3 sequence: CASSEQGLNEKLFF. For the CDR3, the DNA is TGCGCCAGCAGTGAACAGGGACTTAATGAAAAACTGTTTTTT.

V and J are TRBV23-1 and TRBJ2-5; TRBD1 matches 10 bases. TRBV23-1 falls under the ORF class, with uncertain function. V shed 0 bases, J shed 2 bases, and the junction held 3 bases outside the gene matches. The CDR3 length is 16 residues. The CDR3 nucleotides read TGCGCCAGCAGTCAATCGCGGGACAGGGGTCAAGAGACCCAGTACTTC. It translates to CASSQSRDRGQETQYF.